The 3 T cell receptor beta chains below were found in one sample sequenced in a study of T cell changes during pregnancy in multiple sclerosis. The assay was immunoSEQ multiplex PCR, and TCRdb's table has in-frame clones only and misses some. The table includes 58,000 or so clones, approximately 91% detected once. This sample comprised peripheral blood, obtained after pregnancy. These receptors originate from a female donor with multiple sclerosis, enrolled in a pregnancy study.

The chain uses TRBV27 and TRBJ2-3; D ambiguous. Germline CDR1 is MNHEY and CDR2 is SMNVEV (reference sequence). The CDR3 has 12 amino acids. The V end lost 6 bases, the J end lost 0 bases, and 4 bases lay between the germline ends. CDR3 coding DNA: TGTGCCAGCAGGGCTAGCACAGATACGCAGTATTTT. Translating gives CASRASTDTQYF.

The V and J genes are TRBV28 and TRBJ1-6; D is unresolved. This CDR3 contains 16 residues. Looked up from germline, CDR1 is MDHEN and CDR2 is SYDVKM. V lost 3 bases and J lost 3, with 12 bases in between. The CDR3 sequence: CASSLRTRYYNSPLHF. The CDR3 DNA reads TGTGCCAGCAGTTTGCGTACCCGGTACTATAATTCACCCCTCCACTTT.

With regard to this clone: This same CDR3 is encoded by further DNA sequences in the sample. Here the CDR3 reads CASSRQGSTDTQYF. The CDR3 bases are TGTGCCAGCAGCCGACAGGGTTCAACAGATACGCAGTATTTT. The chain carries TRBV9 and TRBJ2-3; 7 positions agree with TRBD1. Germline lookup yields CDR1 SGDLS and CDR2 YYNGEE. V trimming: 4 bases; J trimming: 3 bases; junction bases outside the gene matches: 5. The length of the CDR3 is 14 residues.